Below, 31 T cell receptor beta chains from the same sample are listed, as sequenced in a study of T cell repertoires in cytomegalovirus infection. TCRdb re-called the reads through MiXCR, storing one row per CDR3 protein. The data contain some 390,000 distinct CDR3 sequences, around a sixth of them seen just once; the ten biggest clones take up less than 9.5%. Specimen: PBMCs. All receptors come from a human donor in good health (CMV status not recorded). Some clones in this sample may be carry-over from other donors' samples.

Ten or more counts support this clonotype. The genes are TRBV7-2 and TRBJ1-1; tentative D call: TRBD1 (5 bases). This CDR3 region has 14 residues. Germline loops: CDR1 SGHTA, CDR2 FQGNSA. Between the trimmed V and J ends, which lost 1 base and 6 bases, there was a span of 12 bases. The CDR3 DNA reads TGTGCCAGCAGCTTAGAAGCGGGGCGGGCTGAAGCTTTCTTT. Translated: CASSLEAGRAEAFF.

This clonotype has a count of ten or more. The chain joins TRBV28 to TRBJ2-3; no clear D gene. Trimming shortened V by 10 bases and J by 8 bases, and 16 bases separated the two germline ends. The CDR3 extends over 12 amino acids. CDR1 and CDR2 from the germline V gene are MDHEN and SYDVKM. The CDR3 sequence is CAIVPPTGTQYF. CDR3 in DNA: TGTGCCATCGTGCCGCCGACGGGTACGCAGTATTTT.

Points on this clonotype: A read error may explain this, as a much larger clone is one base away. This chain uses TRBV4-1 with TRBJ2-3; D perhaps matches TRBD2 (6 bases). Trimming pared 0 bases from V and 8 bases from J, leaving 18 bases between. CDR1 MGHRA and CDR2 YSYEKL come from the germline V gene. The CDR3 is made up of 16 amino acids. DNA of the CDR3: TGCGCCAGCAGCCAAGATCCCGGACTAACGGCAGTTACGCAGTATTTT. It specifies CASSQDPGLTAVTQYF.

CDR3 sequence reads: CSARPGGYEQYF. The CDR3 DNA is TGCAGTGCTCGACCCGGGGGCTACGAGCAGTACTTC. This chain uses TRBV20-1 with TRBJ2-7, with a weak D call TRBD2 (6 bases). Germline lookup yields CDR1 DFQATT and CDR2 SNEGSKA (reference sequence). The V end lost 5 bases, the J end lost 3 bases, and 11 bases lay between the germline ends. This CDR3 region has 12 residues.

This clonotype occurred many times. The V gene is TRBV7-2, the J gene TRBJ2-3; D may be TRBD1 or TRBD2 (6 bases each). The CDR3 is 15 residues long. Between the trimmed V and J ends, which lost 5 bases and 3 bases, there was a span of 15 bases. Germline-derived CDR1 and CDR2 are SGHTA and FQGNSA. The CDR3: CASSRLRGQTDTQYF. The CDR3 DNA reads as TGTGCCAGCAGCCGATTACGGGGGCAAACAGATACGCAGTATTTT.

This clonotype was seen many times. V is TRBV12-3 or TRBV12-4 and J is TRBJ1-2; tentative D call: TRBD1 (5 bases). The CDR3 consists of 15 residues. Trimming removed 2 bases from V and 9 bases from J, with 19 bases in between. Here the CDR3 reads CASSLQSAGPTRYTF. The CDR3 nucleotides are TGTGCCAGCAGTTTACAGTCCGCGGGGCCGACGCGCTACACCTTC.

Ten or more counts support this clonotype. This sequence joins TRBV6-6 and TRBJ2-3; 7 bases line up with TRBD1. Trimming removed 5 bases from V and 6 bases from J; junction bases left unmatched: 14. Germline CDR1 and CDR2: MNHNY and SVGAGI (reference sequence). The CDR3 covers 16 residues. In DNA, the CDR3 is TGTGCCAGCAGTCACCCCCCGGGCCAGGGGGTGGATACGCAGTATTTT. This codes for CASSHPPGQGVDTQYF.

The chain couples TRBV28 to TRBJ2-7, with D possibly TRBD2 on 5 matching bases. The V end was cut by 5 bases, the J end by 6 bases, with 11 bases between. This CDR3 is 12 amino acids long. Germline V gives CDR1 MDHEN, CDR2 SYDVKM. This chain's CDR3 is CASSREPGEQYF. The CDR3 nucleotides are TGTGCCAGCAGTCGGGAACCGGGCGAGCAGTACTTC.

V is TRBV29-1 and J is TRBJ2-1; no firm D call. This CDR3 has 11 amino acids. Trimming removed 0 bases at V and 9 bases at J, with 6 bases between. Germline CDR1 SQVTM, CDR2 ANQGSEA. DNA of the CDR3: TGCAGCGTTGAAGATCCGGTTGAGCAGTTCTTC. This translates into CSVEDPVEQFF.

In its sample, this clonotype was seen a few times. The chain joins TRBV7-6 to TRBJ2-2, with D tentatively TRBD1 (5 bases). Germline CDR1 reads SGHVS; CDR2 reads FNYEAQ. The V and J ends lost 6 bases and 2 bases respectively, with 10 bases between them. The CDR3 totals 14 residues. The CDR3 DNA follows: TGTGCCAGCAGTCCAGGGATCAACACCGGGGAGCTGTTTTTT. This translates into CASSPGINTGELFF.

This clonotype has more than one count but fewer than ten. This chain uses TRBV7-7 with TRBJ2-5; no reliable D call. Germline V gene data show CDR1 as SSHAT and CDR2 as FNYEAQ (reference sequence). The CDR3 has 13 residues. The V and J ends lost 5 bases and 5 bases respectively, with 12 bases between them. The CDR3 DNA follows: TGTGCCAGCAGCCCCGATCGAAGCGAGACCCAGTACTTC. Translating it yields CASSPDRSETQYF.

This clonotype was counted only a few times. The chain links TRBV4-1 to TRBJ2-5, with D perhaps assigned TRBD1 or TRBD2 (5 bases each). CDR1 MGHRA and CDR2 YSYEKL come from the germline V gene. The V and J ends lost 4 bases and 5 bases respectively, with 14 bases between them. The CDR3 totals 14 residues. The CDR3 bases are TGCGCCAGCAGCCCAGAGGGGTTGAGGGAGACCCAGTACTTC. Protein product: CASSPEGLRETQYF.

The gene calls are TRBV2 and TRBJ2-7; 7 nucleotides match TRBD2. The CDR3 has 13 residues. The germline CDR1 and CDR2 sequences are SNHLY and FYNNEI. The junction had 6 bases not matched to a gene; V was cut back by 4 bases and J by 6 bases. The CDR3 here is CASSVLGEGEQYF. The DNA for the CDR3 is TGTGCCAGCAGTGTTCTAGGGGAGGGCGAGCAGTACTTC.

Ten or more counts support this clonotype. The DNA for the CDR3 is TGTGCCAGCAGTTTGGGACAGTTATGGGGACAAGAGACCCAGTACTTC. As protein: CASSLGQLWGQETQYF. The chain links TRBV6-2 or TRBV6-3 to TRBJ2-5; TRBD1 aligns across 7 bases. The CDR3 is 16 residues long. V gave up 4 bases and J gave up 2 bases; unmatched junction bases: 10. Germline CDR1 is MNHEY and CDR2 is SVGEGT.

V usage is TRBV7-6 and J usage is TRBJ2-2; 7 bases agree with TRBD2. The ends lost 5 bases at V and 4 bases at J; junction bases unmatched: 13. The CDR3 spans 17 residues. Germline CDR1 and CDR2: SGHVS and FNYEAQ. CDR3 amino acids: CASSPHSRERVTGELFF. The CDR3 region has the DNA TGTGCCAGCAGCCCTCACTCGCGGGAGCGCGTCACCGGGGAGCTGTTTTTT.

This clonotype occurred a few times. The junction shows a germline mismatch at one end, possibly a read error. The chain links TRBV5-3 to TRBJ2-1; 10 bases are a match to TRBD2. TRBV5-3 qualifies as an ORF whose function is uncertain. There are 15 residues in the CDR3. CDR3 sequence: CASSSQAGGPHEQFF. The DNA of the CDR3 is TGTGCCAGCAGCTCCCAAGCGGGAGGGCCACATGAGCAGTTCTTC.

The gene calls are TRBV7-6 and TRBJ2-5; 7 bases are shared with TRBD1. The J segment lost 5 bases and the V segment lost 0 bases, leaving 9 bases of the junction unmatched. The CDR3 consists of 16 residues. Germline values: CDR1 SGHVS, CDR2 FNYEAQ. CDR3 bases: TGTGCCAGCAGCTTAGCTCTAGGGGGCAATTCGGAGACCCAGTACTTC. Its protein product is CASSLALGGNSETQYF.

This clonotype was recorded at least ten times. V and J are TRBV7-2 and TRBJ2-7; 7 bases map to TRBD2. Per germline, CDR1 SGHTA and CDR2 FQGNSA. V lost 5 bases, J lost 3 bases, and 1 base stayed unmatched. The CDR3 consists of 12 residues. CDR3 coding DNA: TGTGCCAGCAGCAGGACTAGCTACGAGCAGTACTTC. Its translation is CASSRTSYEQYF.

Only a few counts were recorded for this clonotype. The V gene is TRBV30, the J gene TRBJ2-7; unclear D gene. The CDR3 is 12 residues long. V gave up 3 bases and J gave up 6 bases, with 12 bases separating them. Germline assignment: CDR1 GTSNPN and CDR2 SVGIG (reference sequence). The CDR3: CAWSSGPREQYF. CDR3 in DNA: TGTGCCTGGAGCTCCGGGCCCCGCGAGCAGTACTTC.

This chain links TRBV6-1 with TRBJ1-4, with D possibly TRBD1 on 5 matching bases. Per germline, CDR1 MNHNS and CDR2 SASEGT. V lost 6 bases and J 5 bases, leaving 19 bases between the germline ends. The CDR3 is 16 residues long. CDR3 amino acids: CASSPPRGGINEKLFF. CDR3 bases: TGTGCCAGCAGCCCCCCCCGGGGCGGGATCAATGAAAAACTGTTTTTT.

At least ten counts were recorded for this clonotype. Written as DNA, the CDR3 is TGTGCCAGCAGCCCCACGGCGGGAGGGCCTTATGAGCAGTTCTTC. It encodes CASSPTAGGPYEQFF. The chain links TRBV7-2 to TRBJ2-1; 9 bases fit TRBD2. CDR1 is SGHTA and CDR2 is FQGNSA in the germline V gene. The CDR3 runs to 15 residues. V lost 5 bases to trimming and J lost 8 bases; unmatched junction nucleotides: 10.

The gene calls are TRBV3-1 and TRBJ1-4, with 8 bases fitting TRBD1. The CDR3 runs to 18 residues. Germline CDR1 and CDR2: LGHDT and YNNKEL (reference sequence). V lost 3 bases and J lost 4; bases outside the gene matches: 13. CDR3 DNA sequence: TGTGCCAGCAGCCACCGGGGTCGAACAGGGGGAGGTAATGAAAAACTGTTTTTT. As protein: CASSHRGRTGGGNEKLFF.

The rearrangement uses TRBV10-3 and TRBJ2-3; D may be TRBD1 (5 bases). V was cut by 3 bases and J by 2 bases, with 12 bases left in between. CDR3 length equals 15 residues. Germline-derived CDR1 and CDR2 are ENHRY and SYGVKD. The DNA of the CDR3 is TGTGCCATCAGTGATTTCCAGGGTTCCACAGATACGCAGTATTTT. Residues: CAISDFQGSTDTQYF.

As regards this clonotype: Just one base apart from a much larger clone, this may be a read error. The rearrangement links TRBV7-4 to TRBJ2-3, with D possibly being TRBD2 (6 bases). Germline CDR1 reads SGHVT; CDR2 reads SQSDAQ. The CDR3 is 13 residues long. CDR3 protein: CTSSSEGVQPQYF. For the CDR3, the DNA is TGTACCAGCAGCTCGGAGGGCGTCCAGCCCCAGTATTTT. Filled out from reference TRBV7-4 and TRBJ2-3, the complete variable domain reads GAGVSQSPRYKVAKRGRDVALRCDSISGHVTLYWYRQTLGQGSEVLTYSQSDAQRDKSGRPSGRFSAERPERSVSTLKIQRTEQGDSAVYLCTSSSEGVQPQYFGPGTRLTVL.

This clonotype was found a few times. The V gene is TRBV5-1, the J gene TRBJ2-7; D not certain. V was trimmed by 1 base and J by 2 bases, leaving 13 bases between them. This CDR3 comprises 15 residues. Germline-derived CDR1 and CDR2 are SGHRS and YFSETQ. This CDR3 reads CASSLRSPIPYEQYF. The CDR3 region has the DNA TGCGCCAGCAGCTTGAGGTCTCCGATCCCCTACGAGCAGTACTTC. Based on the CDR3 plus reference TRBV5-1 and TRBJ2-7, the full variable domain is KAGVTQTPRYLIKTRGQQVTLSCSPISGHRSVSWYQQTPGQGLQFLFEYFSETQRNKGNFPGRFSGRQFSNSRSEMNVSTLELGDSALYLCASSLRSPIPYEQYFGPGTRLTVT.

The chain joins TRBV20-1 to TRBJ2-3; TRBD2 matches 11 bases. The J segment lost 6 bases and the V segment lost 4 bases, leaving 6 bases of the junction unmatched. The germline gives CDR1 DFQATT, CDR2 SNEGSKA (reference sequence). The CDR3 contains 14 residues. DNA for the CDR3: TGCAGTGCTATAGCGGGAGGGCCCGAGGATACGCAGTATTTT. Translated, it gives CSAIAGGPEDTQYF.

This clonotype was recorded a few times. The gene calls are TRBV28 and TRBJ1-2, with TRBD1 identical over 9 bases. V gave up 4 bases and J gave up 4 bases; unmatched junction bases: 4. The germline V gene encodes CDR1 MDHEN and CDR2 SYDVKM. The CDR3 is 14 amino acids. CDR3: CASSSRDRAYGYTF. CDR3 DNA: TGTGCCAGCAGTTCCCGGGACAGGGCCTATGGCTACACCTTC.

This clonotype was recorded many times. The chain combines TRBV6-2 or TRBV6-3 with TRBJ2-5; D is undetermined. CDR3 length: 15 residues. Germline loops: CDR1 MNHEY, CDR2 SVGEGT. Trimming left V 0 bases short and J 2 bases short, with 10 bases between. CDR3 sequence (DNA): TGTGCCAGCAGTTACTCCGTTGGTAGGCAAGAGACCCAGTACTTC. It translates to CASSYSVGRQETQYF.

This clonotype was seen a handful of times. The gene calls are TRBV15 and TRBJ2-3; tentative D call: TRBD1 (7 bases). Looked up from germline, CDR1 is LNHNV and CDR2 is YYDKDF (reference sequence). Trimming took 2 bases from V and 2 from J, leaving 23 bases between them. This CDR3 has 19 amino acids. The CDR3 loop reads CATSRSPQGVGTYTDTQYF. The DNA for the CDR3 is TGTGCCACCAGCAGATCTCCCCAGGGGGTAGGGACTTACACAGATACGCAGTATTTT.

The chain employs TRBV2 and TRBJ1-1; D is uncertain. Germline CDR1 SNHLY, CDR2 FYNNEI. This CDR3 has 12 amino acids. Trimming shortened V by 8 bases and J by 11 bases, and 18 bases separated the two germline ends. The CDR3 protein is CASVVESRRAFF. The CDR3 DNA reads TGTGCCAGCGTAGTTGAAAGTCGGAGGGCTTTCTTT.

The rearrangement uses TRBV2 and TRBJ2-7; either TRBD1 or TRBD2 may fit D (6 bases each). From germline, CDR1 is SNHLY and CDR2 FYNNEI. The germline V and J ends were trimmed by 5 bases and 7 bases, with 12 bases remaining between them. This CDR3 is 12 amino acids long. The CDR3 region is CASSTQGGEQYF. As DNA, the CDR3 is TGTGCCAGCAGTACTCAAGGGGGGGAGCAGTACTTC.